This T cell receptor beta chain comes out of a study of blood T cell repertoires in COVID-19. Study summary: Nucleic acid was either cDNA or gDNA, and it came from T cells, B-cell-depleted T cells, or PBMCs.

Method: immunoSEQ multiplex PCR; TCRdb's copy keeps in-frame clones and lacks some. The repertoire holds around 150,000 clones, with 60% to 80% as singletons. V shed 4 bases, J shed 2 bases, and the junction held 10 bases outside the gene matches. The length of the CDR3 is 16 residues. The germline gives CDR1 LNHDA, CDR2 SQIVND (reference sequence). This clonotype originated in a woman aged 45 to 65 who had recovered from COVID-19. Sequencing was done on a sample of PBMCs or T cells enriched from blood (not recorded which). The chain is built from TRBV19 and TRBJ2-7, with 8 nucleotides matching TRBD2. CDR3 amino acids: CASSTYSGAKPYEQYF. CDR3 in DNA: TGTGCCAGTAGTACATATAGCGGGGCGAAGCCCTACGAGCAGTACTTC.